This record concerns one T cell receptor (beta chain) sequence. Its specificity is not known. These data come from a study of identical twins. This CDR3 has 15 amino acids. CDR1 SGHRS and CDR2 YFSETQ come from the germline V gene. V lost 4 bases and J 0 bases, leaving 13 bases between the germline ends. MiXCR, run by TCRdb on the 5' RACE reads, gives a single entry per CDR3 protein. This sample has hundreds of thousands of distinct CDR3 sequences, with roughly 18% found just once. Study findings and constraints: The more abundant beta clonotypes in cord blood had fewer insertions, and memory repertoires did not show this.

These data were also reused for a study on T cells expressing NK-cell markers.

The sequencing input was PBMCs. This TCR was recovered from a young woman in good health. The rearrangement joins TRBV5-1 to TRBJ1-2; D ambiguous. CDR3 sequence (DNA): TGCGCCAGCAGCCCAGACGGTTTTACTAACTATGGCTACACCTTC. It codes for CASSPDGFTNYGYTF.